This T cell receptor beta chain came from a study of T cells expressing NK-cell markers. Generation of TCR beta cDNA was performed by 5'RACE template switching incorporating UMIs. One entry per CDR3 protein, without DNA, is what TCRdb gives after re-calling the 5' RACE reads. The record lists 300,000 to 450,000 distinct CDR3 sequences, of which the ten most abundant hold around 5.3%. The clonotype comes from a man aged 18 to 69 in good health. The sample comprised blood T cells: a sorted CD56 or NKG2C T cell subset, CD4+ or CD8+ T cells, or bulk PBMC T cells (not recorded which).

CDR3 amino acids: CASSQSGTRMNEKLFF. The chain uses TRBV5-1 and TRBJ1-4; lacking DNA, the TRBD1 call made by TCRdb goes unchecked. The CDR3 loop spans 16 amino acids. Per the germline V gene, CDR1 is SGHRS and CDR2 is YFSETQ.